These T cell receptor beta chains were read from a single sample in a study of blood T cell repertoires in COVID-19. Data came from immunoSEQ multiplex PCR; TCRdb stores just in-frame clones and leaves some out. This sample has 150,000 to 200,000 clones, with 87% found just once. The sample was peripheral blood. Source of these receptors: a human donor in a cohort sampled during active COVID-19. Both conserved end residues are part of each CDR3. The D gene is left open where the match is weak. Only part of the rows carry a size: once, few, many, or a class if the clone is expanded.

V	J	size	length	D	DNA	CDR3
TRBV11-2	TRBJ2-5	-	15	-	TGTGCCAGCAGCCCCCGACAAGCCGGTCAGGAGACCCAGTACTTC	CASSPRQAGQETQYF
TRBV19	TRBJ1-2	-	14	-	TGTGCCAGTAGTCTCGAAGGGGCGAACTATGGCTACACCTTC	CASSLEGANYGYTF
TRBV25-1	TRBJ2-2	-	14	-	TGTGCCAGCAGTGAATCGAGGGACACCGGGGAGCTGTTTTTT	CASSESRDTGELFF
TRBV3-1/TRBV3-2	TRBJ2-7	-	15	TRBD2	TGTGCCAGCAGCCAAGTAGCGGGATTGAGCTACGAGCAGTACTTC	CASSQVAGLSYEQYF
TRBV7-3	TRBJ2-1	-	16	TRBD2	TGTGCCAGCAGCCGCCCGACTGCAGCGGGAGAGGATGAGCAGTTCTTC	CASSRPTAAGEDEQFF
TRBV7-8	TRBJ1-6	-	20	TRBD1	TGTGCCAGCAGCTTAATCGGCCCGGGACAGGGGAGCTCCTATAATTCACCCCTCCACTTT	CASSLIGPGQGSSYNSPLHF
TRBV6-2/TRBV6-3	TRBJ1-1	-	14	TRBD1	TGTGCCAGCAGCCCCGGACAGGTGAACACTGAAGCTTTCTTT	CASSPGQVNTEAFF
TRBV6-6	TRBJ2-1	once	14	TRBD2	TGTGCCAGCAGTTACGGGCGGGGGGGTAATGAGCAGTTCTTC	CASSYGRGGNEQFF
TRBV2	TRBJ2-5	-	14	TRBD1	TGTGCCAGCAGCCGGGACAGGGGGAGAGAGACCCAGTACTTC	CASSRDRGRETQYF
TRBV19	TRBJ2-4	-	17	TRBD2	TGTGCCAGTAGTATCGTGGGCGGGAGGGTCGCCAAAAACATTCAGTACTTC	CASSIVGGRVAKNIQYF
TRBV28	TRBJ2-7	-	12	-	TGTGCCAGCAGTCCCCAGGACTACGAGCAGTACTTC	CASSPQDYEQYF
TRBV7-9	TRBJ1-1	-	15	-	TGTGCCAGCAGCTTAGCGGGCAGGGCGAACACTGAAGCTTTCTTT	CASSLAGRANTEAFF
TRBV4-2	TRBJ1-1	few	14	-	TGTGCCAGCAGCCAGGGACTGAAGAACACTGAAGCTTTCTTT	CASSQGLKNTEAFF
TRBV15	TRBJ2-1	-	13	-	TGTGCCACCAGCAGAGTTGGGCCCCTCGAGCAGTTCTTC	CATSRVGPLEQFF
TRBV6-5	TRBJ1-1	-	13	-	TGTGCCACCCGGTACGGGGGGAACACTGAAGCTTTCTTT	CATRYGGNTEAFF
TRBV6-5	TRBJ2-3	once	15	TRBD2	TGTGCCAGCAGAAGGGGACTACCGAGCACAGATACGCAGTATTTT	CASRRGLPSTDTQYF
TRBV23-1	TRBJ2-3	-	17	TRBD1	TGCGCCAGCAGTCAACCAAAGACAGGGTGGACCACAGATACGCAGTATTTT	CASSQPKTGWTTDTQYF
TRBV11-2	TRBJ2-7	-	13	-	TGTGCCAGCAGCTTGGACAGAGACTACGAGCAGTACTTC	CASSLDRDYEQYF
TRBV6-4	TRBJ2-1	-	15	TRBD2	TGTGCCAGCAGTGACTCAGCGGGAGCTGGCAATGAGCAGTTCTTC	CASSDSAGAGNEQFF
TRBV7-9	TRBJ1-5	-	14	-	TGTGCCAGCAGCTCGACGGACAATAATCAGCCCCAGCATTTT	CASSSTDNNQPQHF
TRBV18	TRBJ2-7	-	15	TRBD1	TGTGCCAGCTCACCACCAGAGACAGGGATTGACGAGCAGTACTTC	CASSPPETGIDEQYF
TRBV9	TRBJ2-7	-	15	-	TGTGCCAGCAGCGTAGTCCCCACGAGCTCCTACGAGCAGTACTTC	CASSVVPTSSYEQYF
TRBV28	TRBJ2-7	few	15	TRBD1	TGTGCCAGCAGTTTATTCCAGGGGGCTATCTACGAGCAGTACTTC	CASSLFQGAIYEQYF
TRBV6-2/TRBV6-3	TRBJ2-7	once	11	-	TGTGCCAGCAGTTGGGGCCCCGAGCAGTACTTC	CASSWGPEQYF
TRBV6-1	TRBJ2-6	-	16	-	TGTGCCAGCAGTGAAGGTCAGGGGTCTGGGGCCAACGTCCTGACTTTC	CASSEGQGSGANVLTF
TRBV5-1	TRBJ1-1	-	13	-	TGCGCCAGCAGCTTGGGGCGGGACACTGAAGCTTTCTTT	CASSLGRDTEAFF
TRBV28	TRBJ1-5	-	14	-	TGTGCCAGCAGCCTTAGAGGCAGACGTCAGCCCCAGCATTTT	CASSLRGRRQPQHF
TRBV18	TRBJ2-3	-	16	TRBD2	TGTGCCAGCTGGCGGACTAGCGGGAGACTTGCAGATACGCAGTATTTT	CASWRTSGRLADTQYF
TRBV11-3	TRBJ2-7	-	11	-	TGTGCCAGCAGCATAACCTACGAGCAGTACTTC	CASSITYEQYF
TRBV6-5	TRBJ1-6	-	15	TRBD1	TGTGCCAGCAGTTATGACAGGGGAGGGAGTTCACCCCTCCACTTT	CASSYDRGGSSPLHF
TRBV5-5	TRBJ2-7	-	14	-	TGTGCCAGCAGCTTGGTAGCGGCAACCTACGAGCAGTACTTC	CASSLVAATYEQYF
TRBV2	TRBJ2-5	-	14	TRBD1	TGTGCCACCCACCGGGACAGGGCCCAAGAGACCCAGTACTTC	CATHRDRAQETQYF
TRBV19	TRBJ2-7	few	15	TRBD2	TGTGCCAGTAGCCCCGTGAGGAGCGGGAGCTACGAGCAGTACTTC	CASSPVRSGSYEQYF
TRBV10-3	TRBJ2-1	-	13	-	TGTGCCATCACTCCCATGACAGACAGCGAGCAGTTCTTC	CAITPMTDSEQFF
TRBV7-6	TRBJ2-2	once	16	TRBD2	TGTGCCAGCAGCTCCGTTACGGGAGGGGGGACCGGGGAGCTGTTTTTT	CASSSVTGGGTGELFF